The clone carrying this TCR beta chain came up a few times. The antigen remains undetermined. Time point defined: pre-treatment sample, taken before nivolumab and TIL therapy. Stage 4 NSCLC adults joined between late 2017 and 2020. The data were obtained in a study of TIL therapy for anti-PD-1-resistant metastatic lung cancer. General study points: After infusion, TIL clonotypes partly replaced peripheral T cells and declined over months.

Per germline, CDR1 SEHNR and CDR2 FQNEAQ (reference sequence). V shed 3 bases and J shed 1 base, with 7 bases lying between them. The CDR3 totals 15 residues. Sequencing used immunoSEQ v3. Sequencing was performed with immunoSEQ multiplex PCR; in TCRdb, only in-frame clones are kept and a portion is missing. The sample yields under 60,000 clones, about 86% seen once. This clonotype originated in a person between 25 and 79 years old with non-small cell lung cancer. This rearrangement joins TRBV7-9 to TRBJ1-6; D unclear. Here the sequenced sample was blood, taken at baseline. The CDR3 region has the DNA TGTGCCAGCAGCTTCTCGGATTCCTATAATTCACCCCTCCACTTT. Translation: CASSFSDSYNSPLHF. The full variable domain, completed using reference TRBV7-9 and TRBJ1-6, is DTGVSQNPRHKITKRGQNVTFRCDPISEHNRLYWYRQTLGQGPEFLTYFQNEAQLEKSRLLSDRFSAERPKGSFSTLEIQRTEQGDSAMYLCASSFSDSYNSPLHFGNGTRLTVT.